The 21 T cell receptor beta chains below come from one sample, sequenced in a study of siplizumab effects on memory and regulatory T cells. The table came from immunoSEQ multiplex PCR; TCRdb's copy has only in-frame clones and leaves some out. In the table there are tens of thousands of clones, about 96% of which are singletons. The specimen sequenced was naive CD8+ T cells sorted from blood. These receptors came from a human donor in good health.

This chain joins TRBV7-6 and TRBJ2-5, with 7 nucleotides matching TRBD2. Germline V lookup: CDR1 SGHVS, CDR2 FNYEAQ. CDR3 size: 12 residues. V trimming: 5 bases; J trimming: 14 bases; junction bases outside the gene matches: 11. The CDR3 bases are TGTGCCAGCAGCCCGGGCCCGGGACTACAATACTTC. Protein sequence: CASSPGPGLQYF.

V usage is TRBV4-2 and J usage is TRBJ2-5; 9 bases map to TRBD2. Germline CDR1 reads LGHNA; CDR2 reads YNFKEQ. Germline trimming cut 6 bases from V and 4 bases from J; bases unmatched to any gene: 9. The CDR3 contains 15 residues. The CDR3: CASSEEGLAGETQYF. CDR3 DNA: TGTGCCAGCAGTGAAGAGGGACTAGCTGGAGAGACCCAGTACTTC.

The chain has TRBV9 and TRBJ1-3, with D possibly being TRBD1 (5 bases). The CDR3 is 18 amino acids. Between the trimmed V and J ends, which lost 0 bases and 0 bases, there was a span of 16 bases. Looked up from germline, CDR1 is SGDLS and CDR2 is YYNGEE. As DNA, the CDR3 is TGTGCCAGCAGCGTAGCGGTTTTGGGGGAAAGCTCTGGAAACACCATATATTTT. Protein: CASSVAVLGESSGNTIYF.

V gene TRBV27 combines with J gene TRBJ2-2; D unclear. The CDR3 has 16 residues. The germline V gene has CDR1 MNHEY and CDR2 SMNVEV (reference sequence). Trimming removed 2 bases from V and 5 bases from J, with 15 bases in between. CDR3 residues: CASSLTGSFGTGELFF. The CDR3 region has the DNA TGTGCCAGCAGTTTAACCGGCAGTTTTGGAACCGGGGAGCTGTTTTTT.

This chain joins TRBV27 and TRBJ1-4; the D gene is possibly TRBD1 (6 bases). CDR1 is MNHEY, CDR2 SMNVEV, per germline (reference sequence). Trimming left V 5 bases short and J 2 bases short, with 12 bases between. The CDR3 extends over 15 amino acids. Written as DNA, the CDR3 is TGTGCCAGCAGTCCCTGGACAGACACTAATGAAAAACTGTTTTTT. It translates to CASSPWTDTNEKLFF.

The chain employs TRBV10-3 and TRBJ1-2; 7 positions match TRBD1. This CDR3 spans 14 amino acids. V lost 0 bases, J lost 3 bases, and 1 base stayed unmatched. Germline CDR1 and CDR2: ENHRY and SYGVKD. In DNA form, the CDR3 reads TGTGCCATCAGTGAGTCGGGGACAGACTATGGCTACACCTTC. This translates into CAISESGTDYGYTF.

The chain couples TRBV27 to TRBJ1-1; D is undetermined. Looked up from germline, CDR1 is MNHEY and CDR2 is SMNVEV (reference sequence). V was pared by 4 bases and J by 1 base, with 7 bases between. The CDR3 length is 13 residues. The CDR3 DNA is TGTGCCAGCAGTTGGGAGAAGAACACTGAAGCTTTCTTT. Encoded protein: CASSWEKNTEAFF.

This chain joins TRBV2 and TRBJ2-1; TRBD2 matches at 8 bases. With 9 bases clipped from V and 1 base from J, the junction kept 8 bases outside the gene matches. The CDR3 contains 15 residues. Germline CDR1 reads SNHLY; CDR2 reads FYNNEI. CDR3 bases: TGTGCCAGAGGTCGGGGCGGGGGGTCCTACAATGAGCAGTTCTTC. It codes for CARGRGGGSYNEQFF.

In DNA form, the CDR3 reads TGTGCCAGCAGCGCGAAAAACAGGGGCGAAAACATTCAGTACTTC. The encoded protein is CASSAKNRGENIQYF. The chain recombines TRBV7-9 with TRBJ2-4, with 7 bases matching TRBD1. The CDR3 extends over 15 amino acids. J was trimmed by 5 bases and V by 5 bases; bases with no gene match: 9. The germline V gene encodes CDR1 SEHNR and CDR2 FQNEAQ (reference sequence). Together with reference TRBV7-9 and TRBJ2-4, the CDR3 gives the full variable domain: DTGVSQNPRHKITKRGQNVTFRCDPISEHNRLYWYRQTLGQGPEFLTYFQNEAQLEKSRLLSDRFSAERPKGSFSTLEIQRTEQGDSAMYLCASSAKNRGENIQYFGAGTRLSVL.

This clone appeared a single time. The CDR3 nucleotides read TGTGCCAGCAGTTTATCCGGGAGCGAAAAACTGTTTTTT. Translated: CASSLSGSEKLFF. The chain recombines TRBV28 with TRBJ1-4; D not certain. The CDR3 length is 13 residues. Trimming removed 1 base at V and 8 bases at J, with 8 bases between. From germline, CDR1 is MDHEN and CDR2 SYDVKM.

The chain combines TRBV5-1 with TRBJ2-5, with D possibly being TRBD1 or TRBD2 (6 bases each). Germline CDR1 SGHRS, CDR2 YFSETQ. The CDR3 sequence is 13 residues long. V was cut by 7 bases and J by 3 bases, with 13 bases left in between. The DNA of the CDR3 is TGCGCCAGCGGGACTCACAGGGAAGAGACCCAGTACTTC. Residues: CASGTHREETQYF.

This chain links TRBV7-8 with TRBJ1-4; 8 bases agree with TRBD1. With V trimmed by 1 base and J by 5 bases, 12 bases remained unmatched. Germline assignment: CDR1 SGHVS and CDR2 FQNEAQ. This CDR3 is built from 18 residues. The CDR3 region is CASSLVTPGTGLNEKLFF. DNA of the CDR3: TGTGCCAGCAGCTTAGTAACCCCCGGGACAGGATTAAATGAAAAACTGTTTTTT.

This chain links TRBV7-3 with TRBJ2-5; 8 bases are shared with TRBD2. Matching the DNA end better, TRBJ2-7 makes the J call doubtful. Germline-derived CDR1 and CDR2 are SGHTA and FQGTGA. The CDR3 totals 16 residues. The CDR3 reads CASSIGGGRLAYEQYF. The CDR3 bases are TGTGCCAGCAGTATCGGCGGGGGGAGGTTGGCCTACGAGCAGTACTTC.

CDR3 nucleotide sequence: TGTGCCAGCAGTGAGGCAGGGTTTTCATACAATGAGCAGTTCTTC. It encodes CASSEAGFSYNEQFF. This chain joins TRBV2 and TRBJ2-1; weak D call: TRBD1 (5 bases). Trimming cost V 3 bases and J 4 bases, with 13 bases left between them. The length of the CDR3 is 15 residues. Germline CDR1 SNHLY, CDR2 FYNNEI.

The V call is TRBV4-2, the J call TRBJ2-3, with D uncertain. The CDR3 has 15 amino acids. The germline CDR1 and CDR2 sequences are LGHNA and YNFKEQ. Trimming stripped 0 bases from V and 0 bases from J, with 7 bases between. CDR3 coding DNA: TGTGCCAGCAGCCAAGATCTGGGGAGCACAGATACGCAGTATTTT. Translated: CASSQDLGSTDTQYF.

CDR3 bases: TGTGCCAGCCGCCCTGGGACGCAGGGGGACTGGGAGCAGTACTTC. Its translation: CASRPGTQGDWEQYF. The rearrangement joins TRBV6-6 to TRBJ2-7, with D tentatively TRBD1 (7 bases). The CDR3 spans 15 residues. V lost 8 bases and J 7 bases, leaving 24 bases between the germline ends. CDR1 is MNHNY and CDR2 is SVGAGI in the germline V gene (reference sequence).

V is TRBV4-1 and J is TRBJ2-2; tentatively, D is TRBD1 (6 bases). With 5 bases removed from V and 4 bases from J, the gap between germline ends came to 8 bases. Germline V CDR1 and CDR2: MGHRA, YSYEKL. This CDR3 is built from 13 residues. The CDR3 region is CASSTGFTGELFF. CDR3 DNA: TGCGCCAGCAGCACAGGGTTCACCGGGGAGCTGTTTTTT.

The V gene is TRBV11-2, the J gene TRBJ2-5, with D perhaps TRBD2 (5 bases). This CDR3 contains 15 residues. CDR1 is SGHAT and CDR2 is FQNNGV in the germline V gene. Trimming pared 0 bases from V and 2 bases from J, leaving 10 bases between. The CDR3 coding sequence is TGTGCCAGCAGCTTAGATCGGACTGAACAAGAGACCCAGTACTTC. The encoded protein is CASSLDRTEQETQYF. The full variable domain, in which reference TRBV11-2 and TRBJ2-5 provide the parts outside the CDR3, is EAGVAQSPRYKIIEKRQSVAFWCNPISGHATLYWYQQILGQGPKLLIQFQNNGVVDDSQLPKDRFSAERLKGVDSTLKIQPAKLEDSAVYLCASSLDRTEQETQYFGPGTRLLVL.

This chain links TRBV28 with TRBJ2-7; unclear D gene. The germline V gene encodes CDR1 MDHEN and CDR2 SYDVKM. The CDR3 length is 14 residues. The V gene lost 5 bases and the J gene lost 3 bases, with 14 bases spanning the gap. The CDR3 DNA is TGTGCCAGCAGTCGACAATTTCTAGGCTACGAGCAGTACTTC. This sequence encodes CASSRQFLGYEQYF.

V is TRBV28 and J is TRBJ1-3, with a weak D call TRBD1 (6 bases). CDR1 and CDR2 from the germline V gene are MDHEN and SYDVKM. The CDR3 consists of 14 residues. Trimming took 3 bases from V and 1 from J, leaving 7 bases between them. The CDR3 is CASSFTGSGNTIYF. Here the CDR3 DNA reads TGTGCCAGCAGTTTTACAGGGTCTGGAAACACCATATATTTT.

This chain joins TRBV7-9 and TRBJ1-5; D is unclear. This CDR3 is 13 amino acids long. With 2 bases removed from V and 6 bases from J, the gap between germline ends came to 8 bases. Germline lookup yields CDR1 SEHNR and CDR2 FQNEAQ (reference sequence). CDR3 coding DNA: TGTGCCAGCAGCTTAATGGGGAGTCAGCCCCAGCATTTT. Translated, it gives CASSLMGSQPQHF.